This entry features one T cell receptor (beta chain) sequence. Profiled with immunoSEQ multiplex PCR; TCRdb holds only in-frame clones, not every one. The table lists around 270,000 clones, roughly nine tenths of them singletons, with roughly 9.8% in the top ten. These data belong to a study of blood T cell repertoires in COVID-19. Study background: Nucleic acid was either cDNA or gDNA, and it came from T cells, B-cell-depleted T cells, or PBMCs.

Germline CDR1 is SGHVS and CDR2 is FNYEAQ. Losses at the gene ends were 5 bases for V and 8 bases for J; bases not matched to a gene: 4. The CDR3 length is 15 residues. This clonotype originated in a man aged 35 to 55 who had recovered from COVID-19. The sequenced sample consisted of peripheral blood. This chain connects TRBV7-6 to TRBJ2-1, with 15 bases aligning to TRBD2. The CDR3 coding sequence is TGTGCCAGCAGCCCTCGGACTAGCGGGGGGGATGAGCAGTTCTTC. Translating it yields CASSPRTSGGDEQFF.